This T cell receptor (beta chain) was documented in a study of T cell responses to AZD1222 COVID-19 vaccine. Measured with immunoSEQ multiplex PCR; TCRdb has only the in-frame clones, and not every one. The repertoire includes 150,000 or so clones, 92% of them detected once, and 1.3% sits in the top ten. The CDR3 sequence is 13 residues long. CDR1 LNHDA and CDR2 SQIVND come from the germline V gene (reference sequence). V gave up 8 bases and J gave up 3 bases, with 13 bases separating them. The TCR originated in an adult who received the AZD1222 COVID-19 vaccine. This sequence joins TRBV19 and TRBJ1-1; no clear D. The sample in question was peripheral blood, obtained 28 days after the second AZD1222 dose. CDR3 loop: CASRFSRYTEAFF. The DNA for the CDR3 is TGTGCCAGTCGATTTTCCAGGTACACTGAAGCTTTCTTT.